This TCR beta chain was recorded in a study of blood T cell repertoires in COVID-19. CDR3 length: 14 amino acids. Germline CDR1 is LNHDA and CDR2 is SQIVND (reference sequence). V shed 5 bases, J shed 8 bases, and the junction held 5 bases outside the gene matches. The data were produced by immunoSEQ multiplex PCR, yet TCRdb's version contains in-frame clones alone and is incomplete. The sample records about 260,000 clones, under 90% being singletons. The TCR was taken from a man aged 25-45 years with acute COVID-19. This rearrangement joins TRBV19 to TRBJ1-4; 10 bases align to TRBD1. The sequenced material came from PBMCs or T cells enriched from blood (not recorded which). CDR3: CASSPGQGREKLFF. The CDR3, as DNA: TGTGCCAGTAGTCCGGGACAGGGGCGGGAAAAACTGTTTTTT. Supplemented by reference TRBV19 and TRBJ1-4, the full variable domain reads DGGITQSPKYLFRKEGQNVTLSCEQNLNHDAMYWYRQDPGQGLRLIYYSQIVNDFQKGDIAEGYSVSREKKESFPLTVTSAQKNPTAFYLCASSPGQGREKLFFGSGTQLSVL.